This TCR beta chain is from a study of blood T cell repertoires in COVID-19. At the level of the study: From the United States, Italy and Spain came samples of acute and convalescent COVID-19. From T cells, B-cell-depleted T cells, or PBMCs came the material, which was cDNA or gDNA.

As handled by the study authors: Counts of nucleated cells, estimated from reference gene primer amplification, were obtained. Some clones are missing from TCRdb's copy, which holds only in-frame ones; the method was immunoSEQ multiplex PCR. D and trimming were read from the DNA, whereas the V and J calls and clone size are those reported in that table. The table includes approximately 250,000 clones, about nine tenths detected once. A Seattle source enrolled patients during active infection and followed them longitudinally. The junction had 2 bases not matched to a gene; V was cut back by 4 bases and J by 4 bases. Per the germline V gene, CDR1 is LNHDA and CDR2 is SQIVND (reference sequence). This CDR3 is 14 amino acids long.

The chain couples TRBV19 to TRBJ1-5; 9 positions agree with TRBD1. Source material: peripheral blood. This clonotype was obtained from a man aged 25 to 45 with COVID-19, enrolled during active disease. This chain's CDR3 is CASSRGTGNQPQHF. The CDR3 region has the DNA TGTGCCAGTAGTAGGGGGACAGGGAATCAGCCCCAGCATTTT.